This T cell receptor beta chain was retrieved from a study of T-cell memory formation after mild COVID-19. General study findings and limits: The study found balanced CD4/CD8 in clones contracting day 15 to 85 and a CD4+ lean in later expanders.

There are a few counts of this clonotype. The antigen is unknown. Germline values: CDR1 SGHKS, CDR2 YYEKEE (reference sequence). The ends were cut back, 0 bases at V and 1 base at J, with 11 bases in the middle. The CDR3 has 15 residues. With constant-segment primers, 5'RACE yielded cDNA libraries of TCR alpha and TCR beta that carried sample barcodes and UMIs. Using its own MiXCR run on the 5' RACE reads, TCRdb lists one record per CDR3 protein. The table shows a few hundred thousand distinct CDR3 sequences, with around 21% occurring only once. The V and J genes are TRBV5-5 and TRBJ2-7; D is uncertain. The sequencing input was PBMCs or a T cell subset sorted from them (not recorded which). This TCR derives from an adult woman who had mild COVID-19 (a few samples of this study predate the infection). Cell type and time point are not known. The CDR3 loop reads CASSLGLVRSYEQYF. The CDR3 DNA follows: TGTGCCAGCAGCTTGGGTCTGGTGAGATCCTACGAGCAGTACTTC.